The TCR beta chain under discussion was sequenced for a study of response to subunit inactivated influenza vaccine. The ends lost 8 bases at V and 3 bases at J; junction bases unmatched: 7. This CDR3 comprises 15 residues. Germline loops: CDR1 MNHNS, CDR2 SASEGT. This clonotype turned up a few times. The target antigen is unknown. Using its own MiXCR run on the RT-PCR reads, TCRdb lists one record per CDR3 protein. The sample lists a few hundred thousand distinct CDR3 sequences, about 15% occurring once. Whole-study results and caveats: It was suggested by the authors that few new T cells are recruited by each seasonal influenza vaccination.

Sample: PBMCs from blood, taken 11 to 12 days after vaccination. The rearrangement joins TRBV6-1 to TRBJ2-3; 11 bases match TRBD2. This clonotype was obtained from a man aged 50 to 59 who received an inactivated influenza vaccine. The CDR3 DNA follows: TGTGCCAGCTACCTAGCGGGAGGTATTACAGATACGCAGTATTTT. Translated, it gives CASYLAGGITDTQYF.